These 16 T cell receptor beta chains originate from one sample sequenced in a study of OX40 agonist ivuxolimab in advanced cancers. Some clones are missing from TCRdb's copy, which holds only in-frame ones; the method was immunoSEQ multiplex PCR. The data show around 100,000 clones, more than 85% seen once. The starting material was CD4+ or CD8+ T cells sorted from blood, obtained in a trial of the OX40 agonist ivuxolimab. The receptors come from an adult with an advanced solid tumor such as melanoma, head and neck, liver or kidney cancer.

The DNA of the CDR3 is TGTGCCAGCAGACTGTTCGGGGAGAACACTGAAGCTTTCTTT. It specifies CASRLFGENTEAFF. This chain joins TRBV7-2 and TRBJ1-1; D not certain. This CDR3 spans 14 amino acids. Germline V gene data show CDR1 as SGHTA and CDR2 as FQGNSA. V lost 6 bases and J 1 base, leaving 12 bases between the germline ends.

J is TRBJ1-2 and V is TRBV4-3; the D is unclear. The CDR3 spans 12 residues. With 0 bases removed from V and 2 bases from J, the gap between germline ends came to 1 base. Germline assignment: CDR1 LGHNA and CDR2 YSLEER. The CDR3 nucleotides read TGCGCCAGCAGCCAAGAAAACTATGGCTACACCTTC. The encoded protein is CASSQENYGYTF.

This chain uses TRBV5-1 with TRBJ2-5; 8 bases match TRBD2. The CDR3 sequence is 14 residues long. Germline lookup yields CDR1 SGHRS and CDR2 YFSETQ. After removal of 0 bases from V and 2 bases from J, the junction contained 0 bases not matched to a gene. CDR3 sequence: CASSLGLAQETQYF. The CDR3 coding sequence is TGCGCCAGCAGCTTGGGACTAGCGCAAGAGACCCAGTACTTC.

The chain joins TRBV27 to TRBJ2-3; 8 bases are a match to TRBD2. Germline CDR1 is MNHEY and CDR2 is SMNVEV (reference sequence). The CDR3 has 20 amino acids. V was pared by 7 bases and J by 0 bases, with 21 bases of the junction left unmatched. CDR3 residues: CASTKIRGGIVGRSTDTQYF. CDR3 DNA: TGTGCCAGCACAAAAATCCGCGGGGGGATCGTGGGGAGGAGCACAGATACGCAGTATTTT.

This clone was found once. The rearrangement links TRBV5-1 to TRBJ2-3; no firm D call. Trimming shortened V by 4 bases and J by 3 bases, and 9 bases separated the two germline ends. In germline, CDR1 is SGHRS, CDR2 YFSETQ. This CDR3 region has 13 residues. Here the CDR3 reads CASSTDWTDTQYF. Here the CDR3 DNA reads TGCGCCAGCAGCACAGACTGGACAGATACGCAGTATTTT. Filled out from reference TRBV5-1 and TRBJ2-3, the complete variable domain reads KAGVTQTPRYLIKTRGQQVTLSCSPISGHRSVSWYQQTPGQGLQFLFEYFSETQRNKGNFPGRFSGRQFSNSRSEMNVSTLELGDSALYLCASSTDWTDTQYFGPGTRLTVL.

This clone was seen only a few times. The V gene is TRBV10-3, the J gene TRBJ1-1, with D perhaps TRBD1 (5 bases). Germline V gene lookup returns CDR1 ENHRY and CDR2 SYGVKD. This CDR3 comprises 13 residues. The V end lost 7 bases, the J end lost 1 base, and 10 bases lay between the germline ends. The DNA of the CDR3 is TGTGCCATCAAAAGGGACCCGAACACTGAAGCTTTCTTT. It yields the protein CAIKRDPNTEAFF.

V and J are TRBV28 and TRBJ1-2; D perhaps matches TRBD1 (5 bases). Germline CDR1 is MDHEN and CDR2 is SYDVKM. The CDR3 has 12 residues. V lost 7 bases and J lost 7, with 13 bases in between. The CDR3 spells CASILKGFGYTF. The DNA of the CDR3 is TGTGCCAGCATCCTTAAGGGGTTTGGCTACACCTTC.

This clone was detected only once. J is TRBJ2-7 and V is TRBV18, with TRBD2 identical over 10 bases. This CDR3 is 15 amino acids long. V lost 6 bases to trimming and J lost 3 bases; unmatched junction nucleotides: 8. Germline lookup yields CDR1 KGHSH and CDR2 LQKENI. The CDR3 reads CASSPSSGSFYEQYF. CDR3 DNA: TGTGCCAGCTCTCCGTCTAGCGGGAGTTTCTACGAGCAGTACTTC. Supplemented by reference TRBV18 and TRBJ2-7, the full variable domain reads NAGVMQNPRHLVRRRGQEARLRCSPMKGHSHVYWYRQLPEEGLKFMVYLQKENIIDESGMPKERFSAEFPKEGPSILRIQQVVRGDSAAYFCASSPSSGSFYEQYFGPGTRLTVT.

This clone was observed a single time. This chain joins TRBV4-1 and TRBJ2-1; 7 bases agree with TRBD2. CDR1 and CDR2 from the germline V gene are MGHRA and YSYEKL. The CDR3 loop spans 18 amino acids. The trim removed 2 bases at V and 0 bases at J, leaving 10 bases unmatched. In DNA form, the CDR3 reads TGCGCCAGCAGCCAACGTGTGGGCGGGGGAAGCTCCTACAATGAGCAGTTCTTC. Its protein product is CASSQRVGGGSSYNEQFF.

V gene TRBV28 combines with J gene TRBJ1-1; unclear D gene. The CDR3 extends over 11 amino acids. Trimming shortened V by 6 bases and J by 5 bases, and 7 bases separated the two germline ends. From germline, CDR1 is MDHEN and CDR2 SYDVKM. In nucleotides, the CDR3 is TGTGCCAGCAGCCTTAGTACTGAAGCTTTCTTT. As protein: CASSLSTEAFF.

This chain joins TRBV7-9 and TRBJ2-5; TRBD2 agrees at 10 bases. Germline CDR1 and CDR2: SEHNR and FQNEAQ (reference sequence). The CDR3 length is 13 residues. The J segment lost 5 bases and the V segment lost 5 bases, leaving 2 bases of the junction unmatched. CDR3 amino acids: CASSKGLAETQYF. For the CDR3, the DNA is TGTGCCAGCAGCAAGGGACTAGCGGAGACCCAGTACTTC.

This sequence joins TRBV28 and TRBJ2-7, with 7 positions matching TRBD1. This CDR3 region has 17 residues. The V gene's germline CDR1 is MDHEN and CDR2 SYDVKM. Trimming removed 5 bases from V and 3 bases from J; junction bases left unmatched: 16. In DNA form, the CDR3 reads TGTGCCAGCAGTGCGATTATTCACAGGGGAAGGTACTACGAGCAGTACTTC. Translation gives CASSAIIHRGRYYEQYF.

The V gene is TRBV7-2, the J gene TRBJ2-7; 8 bases are a match to TRBD2. From germline, CDR1 is SGHTA and CDR2 FQGNSA. Trimming took 2 bases from V and 6 from J; bases not matched to a gene: 6. The CDR3 covers 14 residues. The CDR3 reads CASSLPGGIGEQYF. CDR3 coding DNA: TGTGCCAGCAGCTTACCGGGGGGGATCGGCGAGCAGTACTTC.

The CDR3 sequence is CASSPVTDGGAFF. The CDR3 DNA reads as TGTGCCAGCAGCCCGGTAACCGACGGGGGAGCTTTCTTT. The rearrangement joins TRBV7-2 to TRBJ1-1; tentative D call: TRBD1 (5 bases). The CDR3 runs to 13 residues. V lost 5 bases, J lost 10 bases, and 17 bases lay in between. Germline loops: CDR1 SGHTA, CDR2 FQGNSA.

The chain couples TRBV28 to TRBJ1-1; 9 bases are shared with TRBD1. CDR3 length: 15 amino acids. The ends lost 5 bases at V and 8 bases at J; junction bases unmatched: 12. Germline CDR1 reads MDHEN; CDR2 reads SYDVKM. The CDR3 loop is CASSRSQGATGEAFF. CDR3 coding DNA: TGTGCCAGCAGTCGTTCACAGGGGGCGACAGGCGAAGCTTTCTTT.

The chain has TRBV29-1 and TRBJ2-6; the D gene is possibly TRBD1 (6 bases). CDR1 and CDR2 (germline): SQVTM, ANQGSEA. Trimming left V 7 bases short and J 1 base short, with 8 bases between. The CDR3 runs 13 residues. CDR3 loop: CSAQGSGANVLTF. CDR3 sequence (DNA): TGCAGCGCCCAGGGGTCTGGGGCCAACGTCCTGACTTTC.